A selection of T cell receptor beta chains follows, all from one sample in a study of blood T cells in healthy people across ages. TCRdb redid the calling of the 5' RACE reads with MiXCR, one entry per CDR3 protein. This sample has about 1.4 million distinct CDR3 sequences, with 59% found just once. The sample comprised blood. The source of these receptors is a man between 18 and 35 years old in good health. Both conserved end residues are part of each CDR3.

TRBV20-1,TRBJ2-7,CSAEPSGSYEQYF
TRBV6-6,TRBJ2-3,CASSRIGQSTDTQYF
TRBV7-9,TRBJ2-1,CASSTPWYEQFF
TRBV5-1,TRBJ2-3,CASSLARGYTDTQYF
TRBV20-1,TRBJ1-1,CSARASSGQPAFF
TRBV15,TRBJ1-6,CATSRDQRGGSPLHF
TRBV7-7,TRBJ2-7,CASSGGQGTSYEQYF
TRBV9,TRBJ2-5,CASSVGGVAQETQYF
TRBV29-1,TRBJ1-2,CSFRDRGYGYTF
TRBV6-5,NA,CASRRREPQETQYF
TRBV2,TRBJ2-7,CANSRTSSYEQYF
TRBV3-1,TRBJ2-1,CASSQDLGSGYNEQFF
TRBV7-9,TRBJ2-7,CASSSPISAGGQYEQYF
TRBV10-3,NA,CAAHSGEETQYF
TRBV2,TRBJ2-7,CARGDRGGEQYF
TRBV4-3,TRBJ2-7,CASSQDHTSYEQYF
TRBV20-1,TRBJ1-6,CSARVEQTGSPLHF
TRBV7-9,TRBJ2-2,CASSLWNRSNTGELFF
TRBV7-2,TRBJ2-3,CASSLESGALDTQYF
TRBV2,TRBJ1-1,CASSEMQNTEAFF
TRBV7-2,TRBJ1-5,CASSLGPLLGQPQHF
TRBV9,TRBJ2-7,CASSVGRGPYYEQYF
TRBV2,TRBJ2-5,CASSRDQGEETQYF
TRBV6-5,NA,CASSYHLNYEQYF
TRBV12-3/TRBV12-4,TRBJ2-1,CASSFRQEGEQFF
TRBV27,TRBJ2-7,CASSLGRPYEQYF
TRBV7-2,TRBJ2-7,CASSSAATSGSSYEQYF
TRBV4-1,TRBJ2-7,CASSQPRENRYEQYF
TRBV25-1,TRBJ2-7,CASSETGGNYYEQYF
TRBV9,TRBJ1-4,CASSPDSVGGLFF